The TCR beta chain under discussion was sequenced for a study of cytomegalovirus exposure and HLA in healthy donors. After removal of 5 bases from V and 6 bases from J, the junction contained 7 bases not matched to a gene. The length of the CDR3 is 16 residues. Germline CDR1 reads SGHVS; CDR2 reads FQNEAQ. The PCR contained 60 Vbeta and 13 Jbeta primers. Method: immunoSEQ multiplex PCR; TCRdb's copy keeps in-frame clones and lacks some. This sample contains about 200,000 clones. Concerning this clone itself: As yet, its antigen is unknown.

The study, taken as a whole, reports: Specificity of three CMV-associated chains for CMV antigens was verified in vitro.

Sequencing was done on a sample of PBMCs. The TCR originated in a man younger than 40 in good health and CMV-seronegative. The genes are TRBV7-8 and TRBJ2-2; the match to TRBD1 covers 12 bases. This CDR3 is CASSHPGDRGPGELFF. In nucleotides, the CDR3 is TGTGCCAGCAGCCATCCCGGGGACAGGGGGCCCGGGGAGCTGTTTTTT. Full variable domain (outside the CDR3, taken from reference TRBV7-8 and TRBJ2-2): GAGVSQSPRYKVAKRGQDVALRCDPISGHVSLFWYQQALGQGPEFLTYFQNEAQLDKSGLPSDRFFAERPEGSVSTLKIQRTQQEDSAVYLCASSHPGDRGPGELFFGEGSRLTVL.